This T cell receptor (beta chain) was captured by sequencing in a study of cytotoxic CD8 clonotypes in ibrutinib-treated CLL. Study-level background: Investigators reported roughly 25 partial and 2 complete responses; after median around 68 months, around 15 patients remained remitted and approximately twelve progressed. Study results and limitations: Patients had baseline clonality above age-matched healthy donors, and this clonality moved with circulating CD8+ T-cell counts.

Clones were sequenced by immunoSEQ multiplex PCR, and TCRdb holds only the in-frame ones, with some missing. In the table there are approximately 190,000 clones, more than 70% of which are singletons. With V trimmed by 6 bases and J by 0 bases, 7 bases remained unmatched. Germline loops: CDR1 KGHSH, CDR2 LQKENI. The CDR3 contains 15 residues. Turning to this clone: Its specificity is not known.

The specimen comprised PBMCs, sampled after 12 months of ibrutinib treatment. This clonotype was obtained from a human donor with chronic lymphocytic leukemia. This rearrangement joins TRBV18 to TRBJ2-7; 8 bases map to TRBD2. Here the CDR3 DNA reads TGTGCCAGCTCGACGGCGAGCGGGAGCTCCTACGAGCAGTACTTC. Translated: CASSTASGSSYEQYF.